This T cell receptor (beta chain) emerged from a study of blood T cells in healthy people across ages. Through a sample-barcoded 5' primer and a J-beta primer mix, a second PCR was run for 7 to 11 cycles. Each cDNA was tagged by a template-switch adaptor containing 12 random nucleotides. Each CDR3 protein gets one entry after TCRdb re-called the 5' RACE reads with MiXCR. The sample lists more than 650,000 distinct CDR3 sequences; 20% to 25% were seen once. This clonotype was detected a few times. Germline V gene sequence: CDR1 SGHDT, CDR2 YYEEEE. The CDR3 extends over 16 amino acids. Individuals who donated were healthy Caucasians from Russia aged roughly 6 to 90. Total RNA, at least 5 micrograms per sample, was extracted from PBMCs.

This receptor was taken from a man between 65 and 85 years old in good health. Material: blood. The chain has TRBV5-6 and TRBJ2-5; 10 nucleotides agree with TRBD2. The closer fit of TRBJ2-1 to the DNA end suggests the J call may be wrong. DNA for the CDR3: TGTGCCAGCTGGGCCGCTCCTAGCGGGGGTCACAATGAGCAGTTCTTC. The encoded protein is CASWAAPSGGHNEQFF.